Listed below are T cell receptor beta chains from one sample, sequenced in a study of T cells in tumors after PD-1 blockade. Libraries were prepared by immunoSEQ multiplex PCR; TCRdb keeps only in-frame clonotypes and omits some of them. The table includes 4,000 or so clones, roughly 67% detected once. The sequencing used tumor tissue, collected before anti-PD-1 treatment. These TCRs come from a human donor with basal cell carcinoma. CDR3s include the opening cysteine and the closing phenylalanine or tryptophan. D genes are given only for firm matches. Expanded clones get a size class; other rows say once, few or many, or leave the size out.

clone_size: -
j_call: TRBJ2-4
d_call: -
v_call: TRBV11-1
cdr3_nt: TGTGCCAGCAGCCACCCCCCCAAAAACATTCAGTACTTC
cdr3_aa: CASSHPPKNIQYF

clone_size: -
j_call: TRBJ2-7
d_call: -
v_call: TRBV4-2
cdr3_nt: TGTGCCAGCAGCCAAGAACGGAGCTATCCGGAGCAGTACTTC
cdr3_aa: CASSQERSYPEQYF

clone_size: few
j_call: TRBJ2-2
d_call: -
v_call: TRBV29-1
cdr3_nt: TGCAGCGTTGTGGGCCGTGGTCATTCCGGGGAGCTGTTTTTT
cdr3_aa: CSVVGRGHSGELFF

clone_size: -
j_call: TRBJ1-3
d_call: -
v_call: TRBV6-5
cdr3_nt: TGTGCCAGCAGTTACTCGTCTGGAAACACCATATATTTT
cdr3_aa: CASSYSSGNTIYF

clone_size: -
j_call: TRBJ2-2
d_call: -
v_call: TRBV30
cdr3_nt: TGTGCCTGGAGTCACAGCACCGGGGAGCTGTTTTTT
cdr3_aa: CAWSHSTGELFF

clone_size: -
j_call: TRBJ2-5
d_call: TRBD2
v_call: TRBV3-1/TRBV3-2
cdr3_nt: TGTGCCAGCAAGGGGAGGAAGAAAGCGGGGGGAAAAGAGACCCAGTACTTC
cdr3_aa: CASKGRKKAGGKETQYF

clone_size: -
j_call: TRBJ1-5
d_call: -
v_call: TRBV6-4
cdr3_nt: TGTGCCAGCAGTGACGCTGAGGGGAGAAGCAATCAGCCCCAGCATTTT
cdr3_aa: CASSDAEGRSNQPQHF

clone_size: -
j_call: TRBJ2-1
d_call: -
v_call: TRBV3-1/TRBV3-2
cdr3_nt: TGTGCCAGCAGCGAAAACGCCAGGGTGAATGAGCAGTTCTTC
cdr3_aa: CASSENARVNEQFF

clone_size: few
j_call: TRBJ1-4
d_call: -
v_call: TRBV28
cdr3_nt: TGTGCCAGCAGTCGGGGTAATGAAAAACTGTTTTTT
cdr3_aa: CASSRGNEKLFF

clone_size: few
j_call: TRBJ2-5
d_call: -
v_call: TRBV10-2
cdr3_nt: TGCGCCAGCAGTACCACTAGTCAGGAGACCCAGTACTTC
cdr3_aa: CASSTTSQETQYF

clone_size: once
j_call: TRBJ1-1
d_call: TRBD1
v_call: TRBV5-1
cdr3_nt: TGCGCCAGCAGCGCGCAGGGGGCTGAGACTGAAGCTTTCTTT
cdr3_aa: CASSAQGAETEAFF

clone_size: -
j_call: TRBJ2-3
d_call: -
v_call: TRBV7-9
cdr3_nt: TGTGCCAGCAGCTTAGCGGACCGCACAGATACGCAGTATTTT
cdr3_aa: CASSLADRTDTQYF

clone_size: -
j_call: TRBJ2-1
d_call: -
v_call: TRBV29-1
cdr3_nt: TGCAGCGTTCAGCAGGGGTACAATGAGCAGTTCTTC
cdr3_aa: CSVQQGYNEQFF

clone_size: -
j_call: TRBJ1-2
d_call: TRBD1
v_call: TRBV12-3/TRBV12-4
cdr3_nt: TGTGCCAGCAGTCCGGGGACAGTTTATGGCTACACCTTC
cdr3_aa: CASSPGTVYGYTF

clone_size: -
j_call: TRBJ2-7
d_call: -
v_call: TRBV7-6
cdr3_nt: TGTGCCAGCAGCTTGAGGGCCCCGTACGAGCAGTACTTC
cdr3_aa: CASSLRAPYEQYF

clone_size: -
j_call: TRBJ2-3
d_call: TRBD1
v_call: TRBV5-1
cdr3_nt: TGCGCCAGCAGCTCACCGGGACAGGGAACAGATACGCAGTATTTT
cdr3_aa: CASSSPGQGTDTQYF

clone_size: few
j_call: TRBJ1-2
d_call: -
v_call: TRBV3-1/TRBV3-2
cdr3_nt: TGTGCCAGCAGCAAAGGACGGACACTGGCCTTC
cdr3_aa: CASSKGRTLAF